This T cell receptor beta chain stems from a study of cytomegalovirus exposure and HLA in healthy donors. Libraries were prepared by immunoSEQ multiplex PCR; TCRdb keeps only in-frame clonotypes and omits some of them. The profile shows roughly 130,000 clones, 88% of them singletons. The germline gives CDR1 MGHRA, CDR2 YSYEKL. With 5 bases clipped from V and 5 bases from J, the junction kept 6 bases outside the gene matches. The CDR3 sequence is 14 residues long. Material: PBMCs. The chain has TRBV4-1 and TRBJ2-5; 9 nucleotides align to TRBD1. This sequence originates from a man aged 25-45 years in good health and CMV-seronegative. This CDR3 reads CASSNRQGVETQYF. In DNA, the CDR3 is TGCGCCAGCAGCAACCGACAGGGGGTGGAGACCCAGTACTTC.